Described below is a single T cell receptor beta chain sequence and its context. Its antigen remains unknown. RNA transcripts yielded amplified TCR beta CDR3 regions. The HTBI primer set was used in a first-round RT-PCR of the TCR CDR3. One entry per CDR3 protein results from TCRdb running MiXCR on the multiplex PCR reads. Of around 600,000 distinct CDR3 sequences detected, 45% appear once; the ten largest clones hold approximately 7.2%. The sample originates from a study of T cells in Graves' hyperthyroidism and ophthalmopathy. V lost 5 bases, J lost 4 bases, and 20 bases lay in between. Germline values: CDR1 DFQATT, CDR2 SNEGSKA (reference sequence). This CDR3 comprises 16 residues. The study's findings and limits: The model anticipated ophthalmopathy a median around six months pre-onset.

Sequencing was carried out using peripheral blood or thyroid tissue (not recorded which). This clonotype was sampled from an adult man with Graves' disease, either hyperthyroidism or ophthalmopathy (not recorded which). The chain joins TRBV20-1 to TRBJ1-4, with TRBD1 as a possible D gene (5 bases). The CDR3, as DNA: TGCAGTGCTTATGACCTGCCGGGGGTGGGTAATGAAAAACTGTTTTTT. Translation gives CSAYDLPGVGNEKLFF.